This entry concerns a single T cell receptor (beta chain). Its cognate antigen is unknown. This entry belongs to a study of cytomegalovirus exposure and HLA in healthy donors. Looking at the study overall: HLA-typed donors were the source of about 85 million unique TCRs held in an early data release.

The CDR3 length is 15 residues. The ends were cut back, 3 bases at V and 0 bases at J, with 9 bases in the middle. The germline CDR1 and CDR2 sequences are SGHAT and FQNNGV. Regarding the study as a whole: Earlier results showed most TCR beta V segments being productive about 87% or about 30% of the time. An analysis that came later showed most CMV-associated TCR beta chains appearing HLA-restricted.

In the PCR, 60 Vbeta and 13 Jbeta primers were used. Sequencing was performed with immunoSEQ multiplex PCR; in TCRdb, only in-frame clones are kept and a portion is missing. The top ten clones hold approximately 1.5% of a sample with around 150,000 clones, 80% to 85% of them seen once. The receptor was isolated from a woman younger than 35 in good health and CMV-seronegative. The genes are TRBV11-2 and TRBJ2-1; D gene unclear. The sequenced sample consisted of PBMCs. CDR3 sequence: CASSFRHNSYNEQFF. The CDR3 nucleotides are TGTGCCAGCAGCTTCCGACACAACTCCTACAATGAGCAGTTCTTC.